The subject of this entry is one T cell receptor (beta chain). Germline CDR1 and CDR2: WSHSY and SAAADI. Germline trimming cut 6 bases from V and 6 bases from J; bases unmatched to any gene: 5. The CDR3 spans 12 residues. Assay: immunoSEQ multiplex PCR; the TCRdb copy retains only in-frame clones and omits some. In the table there are over 650,000 clones, over 75% of which are singletons. This sample was included in a study of shared T cell receptors in the human thymus. The same sample was also studied in work on human thymus T cells. That paper adds: Infants, healthy and Finnish, who were having corrective surgery for congenital heart defects served as donors. Corrective cardiac operations yielded the resected thymus tissue. Thymic and blood repertoires appeared to carry a bias in their V and J gene usage. In unrelated individuals, thymic repertoires overlapped highly, according to related research.

The gene calls are TRBV10-2 and TRBJ2-7; 7 positions match TRBD1. This receptor was obtained from a boy younger than two with a congenital heart defect. The sample consisted of thymocytes. The DNA of the CDR3 is TGCGCCAGCAGCCCCCCAGGGGGCGAGCAGTACTTC. Amino acid sequence: CASSPPGGEQYF.